The sequence of this T cell receptor beta chain was determined in a study of shared T cell receptors in the human thymus. This CDR3 contains 20 residues. With V trimmed by 6 bases and J by 0 bases, 20 bases remained unmatched. Germline CDR1 MDHEN, CDR2 SYDVKM. The protocol was immunoSEQ multiplex PCR, while the TCRdb copy is restricted to in-frame clones and leaves out a portion. The data contain about 710,000 clones, 80% to 90% of them singletons. These same data were also listed under a study on human thymus T cells.

The TCR comes from a boy younger than two with a congenital heart defect. Material for sequencing was thymocytes. The chain links TRBV28 to TRBJ2-4; 7 nucleotides align to TRBD1. The CDR3 is CASSTHRGHVVERAKNIQYF. CDR3 sequence (DNA): TGTGCCAGCAGCACCCACAGGGGCCATGTTGTAGAAAGAGCCAAAAACATTCAGTACTTC.